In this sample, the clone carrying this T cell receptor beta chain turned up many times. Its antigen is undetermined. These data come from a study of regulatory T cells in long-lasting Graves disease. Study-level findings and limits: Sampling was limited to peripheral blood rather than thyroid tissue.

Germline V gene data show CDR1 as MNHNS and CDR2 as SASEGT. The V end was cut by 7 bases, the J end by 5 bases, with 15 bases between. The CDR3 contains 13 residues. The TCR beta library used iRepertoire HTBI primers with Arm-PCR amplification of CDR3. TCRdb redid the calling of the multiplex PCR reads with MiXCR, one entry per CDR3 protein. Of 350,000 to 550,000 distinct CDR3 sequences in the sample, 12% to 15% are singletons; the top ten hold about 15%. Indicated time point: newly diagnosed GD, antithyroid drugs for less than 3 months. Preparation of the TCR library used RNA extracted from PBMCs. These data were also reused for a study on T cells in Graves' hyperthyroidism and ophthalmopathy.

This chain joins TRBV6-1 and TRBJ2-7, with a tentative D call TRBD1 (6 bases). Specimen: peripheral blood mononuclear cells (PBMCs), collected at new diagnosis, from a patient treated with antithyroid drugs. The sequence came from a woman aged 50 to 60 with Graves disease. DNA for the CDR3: TGTGCCAGCACGAACAGGGTAGGGGACGAGCAGTACTTC. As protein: CASTNRVGDEQYF.